The rows below give T cell receptor beta chains drawn from one sample of a study of graft-versus-host responses after intestinal transplantation. TCRdb's copy holds only in-frame clones and misses some; the assay was immunoSEQ multiplex PCR. The sample has 15,000 to 20,000 clones, about 87% seen once. Sequencing used bone marrow, obtained approximately 120 days after intestinal transplantation. These receptors came from a human patient who received an intestinal transplant, so some T cells may come from the graft donor. Each CDR3 is given with its conserved first and last residue. The order of the fields is J gene, V gene, CDR3 protein.

>TRBJ2-7|TRBV30
CAWNVGRPFYEQYF
>TRBJ2-1|TRBV6-6
CASSYSQGGEQFF
>TRBJ1-1|TRBV29-1
CSGGDTEAFF
>TRBJ2-7|TRBV30
CAWSRGQGHEQYF
>TRBJ2-7|TRBV4-3
CASSQDQGAVYEQYF
>TRBJ1-6|TRBV30
CALGQTNSPLHF
>TRBJ2-1|TRBV5-1
CASSLGNQLYNEQFF
>TRBJ2-7|TRBV2
CARSLGQESSYEQYF
>TRBJ2-5|TRBV5-5
CASSLESTWETQYF
>TRBJ2-3|TRBV7-9
CASSSSRGQGADTQYF
>TRBJ2-7|TRBV4-3
CASSQDSSSGYEQYF
>TRBJ2-7|TRBV18
CASSEGAGSYEQYF
>TRBJ2-1|TRBV19
CASSIGGLNEQFF
>TRBJ2-3|TRBV5-1
CASSLNSLERVVGTDTQYF
>TRBJ2-1|TRBV27
CASSLVSSYNEQFF
>TRBJ2-1|TRBV27
CASSLYKYRGYEQFF
>TRBJ2-5|TRBV28
CASSLWGEGPDQETQYF
>TRBJ2-1|TRBV4-2
CASSQAGGYNEQFF
>TRBJ2-7|TRBV5-1
CASSGDRGTQTYEQYF
>TRBJ1-2|TRBV4-2
CASSQDRRGIYGYTF
>TRBJ1-1|TRBV30
CAWSAGGAEAFF
>TRBJ1-4|TRBV19
CASKRQGSEKLFF